This T cell receptor (beta chain) derives from a study of T cells in Graves' hyperthyroidism and ophthalmopathy. With 2 bases clipped from V and 3 bases from J, the junction kept 4 bases outside the gene matches. The CDR3 contains 15 residues. This clonotype was seen ten or more times. What it binds is unknown. A patient was excluded if there was uncontrolled infection, other autoimmune disease, pregnancy or lactation. Study-level results: Median prediction lead before ophthalmopathy onset was 6 to 8 months with the model. Most thyroid-expanded clonotypes above 0.001 were also found in blood.

TCR beta CDR3 regions were amplified from RNA. First-round RT-PCR of the TCR CDR3 relied on the HTBI primer set. MiXCR was run by TCRdb on the multiplex PCR reads, yielding one entry per CDR3 protein. The repertoire holds about 520,000 distinct CDR3 sequences, with roughly 24% as singletons. The chain employs TRBV12-3 or TRBV12-4 and TRBJ1-1, with 9 bases aligning to TRBD1. The sample comprised blood. This TCR came from a woman younger than 45 with Graves' ophthalmopathy. CDR3: CASSLRDREYTEAFF. The CDR3, as DNA: TGTGCCAGCAGTTTAAGGGACAGGGAGTACACTGAAGCTTTCTTT.